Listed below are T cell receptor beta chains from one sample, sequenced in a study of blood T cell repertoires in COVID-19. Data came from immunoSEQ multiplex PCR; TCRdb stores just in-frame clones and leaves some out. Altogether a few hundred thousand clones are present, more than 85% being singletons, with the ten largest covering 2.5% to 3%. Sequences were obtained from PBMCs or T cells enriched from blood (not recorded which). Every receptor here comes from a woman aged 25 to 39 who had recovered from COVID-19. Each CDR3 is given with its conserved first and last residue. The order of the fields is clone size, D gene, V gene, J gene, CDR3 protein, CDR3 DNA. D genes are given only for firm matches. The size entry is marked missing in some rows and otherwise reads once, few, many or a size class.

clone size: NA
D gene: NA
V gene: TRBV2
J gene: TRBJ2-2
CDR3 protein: CASSGQETGELFF
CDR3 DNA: TGTGCCAGCAGTGGTCAGGAAACCGGGGAGCTGTTTTTT

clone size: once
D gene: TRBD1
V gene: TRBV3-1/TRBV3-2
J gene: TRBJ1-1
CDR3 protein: CASSQVDRGVKAFF
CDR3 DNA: TGTGCCAGCAGCCAGGTAGACAGGGGGGTTAAGGCTTTCTTT

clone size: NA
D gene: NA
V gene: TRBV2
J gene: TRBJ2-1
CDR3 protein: CASSWRDEQFF
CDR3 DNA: TGTGCCAGCAGTTGGAGGGATGAGCAGTTCTTC

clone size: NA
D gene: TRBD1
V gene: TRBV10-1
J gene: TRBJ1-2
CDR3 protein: CASSQGQGGYGYTF
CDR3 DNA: TGCGCCAGCAGCCAAGGACAGGGGGGCTATGGCTACACCTTC

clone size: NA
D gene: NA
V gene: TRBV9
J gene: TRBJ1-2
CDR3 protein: CASSVVGHSNYGYTF
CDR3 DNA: TGTGCCAGCAGCGTAGTGGGACATAGTAACTATGGCTACACCTTC

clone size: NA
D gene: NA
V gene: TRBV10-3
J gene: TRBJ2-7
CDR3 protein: CAISESNEDEQYF
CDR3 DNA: TGTGCCATCAGTGAGTCGAATGAGGACGAGCAGTACTTC

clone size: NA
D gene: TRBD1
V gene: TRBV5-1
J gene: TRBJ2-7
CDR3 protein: CASSTRTGTHEQYF
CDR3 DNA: TGCGCCAGCAGCACTAGGACAGGGACCCACGAGCAGTACTTC

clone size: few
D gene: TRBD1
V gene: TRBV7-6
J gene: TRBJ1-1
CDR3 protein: CASSTQPRTGGFLNTEAFF
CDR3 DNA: TGTGCCAGCAGCACACAACCAAGGACAGGGGGCTTTCTGAACACTGAAGCTTTCTTT

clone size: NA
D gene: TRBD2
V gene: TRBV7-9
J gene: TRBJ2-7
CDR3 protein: CASSLVLAGGMYEQYF
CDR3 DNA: TGTGCCAGCAGCTTAGTTTTAGCGGGAGGCATGTACGAGCAGTACTTC

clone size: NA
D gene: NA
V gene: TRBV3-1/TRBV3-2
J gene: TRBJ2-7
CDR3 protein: CASSHRTTSYEQYF
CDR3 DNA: TGTGCCAGCAGCCATCGGACAACCTCCTACGAGCAGTACTTC

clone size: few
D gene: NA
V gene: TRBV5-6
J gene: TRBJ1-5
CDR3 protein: CASSLTENSNQPQHF
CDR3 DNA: TGTGCCAGCAGCTTGACGGAGAATAGCAATCAGCCCCAGCATTTT

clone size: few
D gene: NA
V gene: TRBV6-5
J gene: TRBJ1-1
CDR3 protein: CASSYGEVTEAFF
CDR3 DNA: TGTGCCAGCAGTTACGGGGAGGTCACTGAAGCTTTCTTT

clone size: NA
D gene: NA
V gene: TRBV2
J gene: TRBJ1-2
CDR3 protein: CASSAGVSYGYTF
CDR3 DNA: TGTGCCAGCAGTGCGGGAGTATCCTATGGCTACACCTTC

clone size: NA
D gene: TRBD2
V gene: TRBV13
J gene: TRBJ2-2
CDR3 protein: CASSLVFVGLAGENTGELFF
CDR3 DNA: TGTGCCAGCAGCTTAGTGTTTGTCGGACTAGCGGGGGAGAACACCGGGGAGCTGTTTTTT

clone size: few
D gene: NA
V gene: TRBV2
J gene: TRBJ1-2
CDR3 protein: CASGEQYGYTF
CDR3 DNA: TGTGCCAGCGGTGAACAATATGGCTACACCTTC

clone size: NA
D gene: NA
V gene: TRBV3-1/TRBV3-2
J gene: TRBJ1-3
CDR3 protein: CASSQPTVSGNTIYF
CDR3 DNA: TGTGCCAGCAGCCAACCGACAGTCTCTGGAAACACCATATATTTT

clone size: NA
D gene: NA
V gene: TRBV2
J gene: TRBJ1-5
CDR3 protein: CASSEEGYSNQPQHF
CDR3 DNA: TGTGCCAGCAGTGAAGAGGGGTATAGCAATCAGCCCCAGCATTTT

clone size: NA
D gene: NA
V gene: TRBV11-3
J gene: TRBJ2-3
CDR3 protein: CASSLGLGAPRSTDTQYF
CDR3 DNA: TGTGCCAGCAGCTTAGGATTGGGCGCCCCCCGCAGCACAGATACGCAGTATTTT

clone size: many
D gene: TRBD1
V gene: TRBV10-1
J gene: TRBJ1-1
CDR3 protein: CASSARQGEAFF
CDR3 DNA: TGCGCCAGCAGCGCTAGACAGGGAGAAGCTTTCTTT

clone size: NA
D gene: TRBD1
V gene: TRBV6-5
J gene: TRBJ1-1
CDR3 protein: CASSPPGGASAFF
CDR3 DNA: TGTGCCAGCAGTCCCCCAGGGGGCGCGTCTGCTTTCTTT

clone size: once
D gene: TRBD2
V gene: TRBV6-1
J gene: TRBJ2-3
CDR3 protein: CASSGGLAGSTDTQYF
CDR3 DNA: TGTGCCAGCAGTGGCGGACTAGCGGGGAGCACAGATACGCAGTATTTT

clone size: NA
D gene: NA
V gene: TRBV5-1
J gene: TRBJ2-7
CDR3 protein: CASSLEVRPTYEQYF
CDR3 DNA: TGCGCCAGCAGCTTGGAAGTCAGGCCAACCTACGAGCAGTACTTC

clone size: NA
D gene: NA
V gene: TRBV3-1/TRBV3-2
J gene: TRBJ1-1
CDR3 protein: CASSPDTTEAFF
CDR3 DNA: TGTGCCAGCAGCCCGGACACCACTGAAGCTTTCTTT

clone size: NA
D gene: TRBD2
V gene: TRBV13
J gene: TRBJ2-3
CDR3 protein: CASSLGRRGGDTQYF
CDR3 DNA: TGTGCCAGCAGCTTAGGGCGGCGGGGGGGAGATACGCAGTATTTT

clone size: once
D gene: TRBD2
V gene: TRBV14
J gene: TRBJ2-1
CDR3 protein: CASSHWGGSYNEQFF
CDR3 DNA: TGTGCCAGCAGCCATTGGGGGGGCTCCTACAATGAGCAGTTCTTC

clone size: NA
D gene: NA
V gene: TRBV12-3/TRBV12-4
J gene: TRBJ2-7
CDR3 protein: CASSPTESYEQYF
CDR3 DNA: TGTGCCAGCAGTCCTACAGAGTCCTACGAGCAGTACTTC

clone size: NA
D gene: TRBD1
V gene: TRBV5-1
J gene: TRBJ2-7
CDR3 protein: CASSRLEQGAYEQYF
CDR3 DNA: TGCGCCAGCAGCCGCTTGGAACAGGGGGCTTACGAGCAGTACTTC

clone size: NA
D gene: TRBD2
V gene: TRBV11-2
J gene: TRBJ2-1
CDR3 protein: CASNKAGVEQFF
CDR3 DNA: TGTGCCAGCAACAAAGCGGGGGTTGAGCAGTTCTTC

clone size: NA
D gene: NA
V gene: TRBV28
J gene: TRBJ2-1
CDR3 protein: CASSSRDSSYNEQFF
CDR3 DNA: TGTGCCAGCAGTTCTAGAGACTCTTCCTACAATGAGCAGTTCTTC

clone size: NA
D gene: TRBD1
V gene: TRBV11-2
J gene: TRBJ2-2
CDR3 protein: CASSPDLGTGAGGELFF
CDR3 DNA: TGTGCCAGCAGCCCCGACTTGGGGACAGGGGCGGGCGGGGAGCTGTTTTTT

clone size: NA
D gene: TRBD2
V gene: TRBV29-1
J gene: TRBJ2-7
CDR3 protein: CSVEPFSGTSGGTSYEQYF
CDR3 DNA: TGCAGCGTTGAACCCTTTAGTGGGACTAGCGGGGGGACCTCCTACGAGCAGTACTTC

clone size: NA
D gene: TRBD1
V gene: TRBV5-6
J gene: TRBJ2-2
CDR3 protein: CASSRDRLNTGELFF
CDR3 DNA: TGTGCCAGCAGCAGGGACAGGCTGAACACCGGGGAGCTGTTTTTT

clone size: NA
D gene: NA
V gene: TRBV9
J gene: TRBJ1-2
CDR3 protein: CASNLGGAGDYGYTF
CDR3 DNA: TGTGCCAGCAACCTAGGAGGCGCAGGGGACTATGGCTACACCTTC

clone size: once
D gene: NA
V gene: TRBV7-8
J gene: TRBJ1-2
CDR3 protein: CASSLYLDYGYTF
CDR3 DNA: TGTGCCAGCAGCTTATACTTGGACTATGGCTACACCTTC

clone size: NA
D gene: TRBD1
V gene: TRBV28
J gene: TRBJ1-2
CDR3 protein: CASSLDLQGVDGYTF
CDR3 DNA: TGTGCCAGCAGTTTAGACCTCCAGGGGGTTGATGGCTACACCTTC

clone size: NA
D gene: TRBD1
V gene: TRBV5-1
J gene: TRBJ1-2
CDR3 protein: CASSPGQGAGGYTF
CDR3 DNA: TGCGCCAGCAGCCCAGGACAGGGGGCGGGTGGCTACACCTTC

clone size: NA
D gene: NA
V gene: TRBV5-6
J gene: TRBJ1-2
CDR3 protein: CASSWGAAPIGGYTF
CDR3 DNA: TGTGCCAGCAGCTGGGGAGCGGCCCCTATTGGTGGCTACACCTTC

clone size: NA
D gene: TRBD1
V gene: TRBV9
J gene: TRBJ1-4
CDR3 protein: CASSVGTGAPHNEKLFF
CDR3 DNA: TGTGCCAGCAGCGTGGGGACAGGGGCTCCCCATAATGAAAAACTGTTTTTT

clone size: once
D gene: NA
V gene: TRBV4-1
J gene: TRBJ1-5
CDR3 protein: CASSQISGQPQHF
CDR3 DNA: TGCGCCAGCAGCCAAATCTCGGGACAGCCCCAGCATTTT

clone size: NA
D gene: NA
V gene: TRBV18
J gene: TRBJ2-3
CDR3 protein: CASSGGDADTQYF
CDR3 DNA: TGTGCCAGCTCCGGGGGAGATGCAGATACGCAGTATTTT

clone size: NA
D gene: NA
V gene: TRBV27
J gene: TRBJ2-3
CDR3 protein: CASSLKWAAPSTDTQYF
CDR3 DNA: TGTGCCAGCAGTTTAAAATGGGCAGCCCCTAGCACAGATACGCAGTATTTT

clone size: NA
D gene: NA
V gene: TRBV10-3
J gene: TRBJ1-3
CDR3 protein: CAISRDNSSGNTIYF
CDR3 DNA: TGTGCCATCAGCCGGGACAACAGCTCTGGAAACACCATATATTTT

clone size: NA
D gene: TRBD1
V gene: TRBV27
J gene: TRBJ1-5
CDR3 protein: CASSTFVGTDSNQPQHF
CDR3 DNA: TGTGCCAGCAGCACGTTCGTCGGGACAGATAGCAATCAGCCCCAGCATTTT

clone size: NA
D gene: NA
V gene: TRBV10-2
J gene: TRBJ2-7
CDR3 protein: CASSGSRGGFEQYF
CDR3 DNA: TGCGCCAGCAGTGGATCTCGGGGAGGTTTCGAGCAGTACTTC

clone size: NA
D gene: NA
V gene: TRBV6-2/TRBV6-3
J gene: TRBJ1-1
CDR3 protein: CASSYIQDTEAFF
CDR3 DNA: TGTGCCAGCAGTTATATTCAGGACACTGAAGCTTTCTTT

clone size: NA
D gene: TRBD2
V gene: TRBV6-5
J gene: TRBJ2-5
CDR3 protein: CASSLLAGGQETQYF
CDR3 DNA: TGTGCCAGCAGTTTACTAGCGGGGGGGCAAGAGACCCAGTACTTC

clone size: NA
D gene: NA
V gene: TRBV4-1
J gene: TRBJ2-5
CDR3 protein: CASSQVFQGETQYF
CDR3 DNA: TGCGCCAGCAGCCAAGTTTTCCAGGGGGAGACCCAGTACTTC

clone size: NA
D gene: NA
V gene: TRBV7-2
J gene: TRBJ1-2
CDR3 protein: CASSEAPRNYGYTF
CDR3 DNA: TGTGCCAGCAGCGAGGCTCCGAGAAACTATGGCTACACCTTC